A selection of T cell receptor beta chains follows, all from one sample in a study of T cell responses to AZD1222 COVID-19 vaccine. Using immunoSEQ multiplex PCR, the repertoire was profiled, and TCRdb retains in-frame clones only, with some absent. Among 130,000 or so clones, 90% were seen once, and the ten largest hold 1.5% to 2%. Sequenced here: peripheral blood, sampled on day 0 of AZD1222 vaccination. The receptors shown here come from an adult in good health. CDR3s include the opening cysteine and the closing phenylalanine or tryptophan. The D gene is left open where the match is weak. A row's size may be missing; if present it is once, few, many or a size class.

J gene,clone size,V gene,D gene,CDR3 protein,CDR3 DNA
TRBJ2-2,NA,TRBV12-5,TRBD1,CASGLGTGGVFPGELFF,TGTGCTAGTGGTTTGGGGACAGGGGGCGTTTTTCCCGGGGAGCTGTTTTTT
TRBJ1-1,NA,TRBV10-3,NA,CAISGWERNTEAFF,TGTGCCATCAGTGGTTGGGAGAGGAACACTGAAGCTTTCTTT
TRBJ1-2,NA,TRBV6-2/TRBV6-3,NA,CASSRGPLDYGYTF,TGTGCCAGCAGTCGAGGACCTTTGGACTATGGCTACACCTTC
TRBJ2-7,NA,TRBV11-1,NA,CASSLGGYSEQYF,TGTGCCAGCAGCTTAGGAGGGTATAGCGAGCAGTACTTC
TRBJ2-1,NA,TRBV7-2,NA,CASSLGPAYNEQFF,TGTGCCAGCAGCTTGGGACCAGCGTACAATGAGCAGTTCTTC
TRBJ1-5,NA,TRBV19,TRBD1,CASGPDRYQPQHF,TGTGCCAGTGGCCCGGACAGGTATCAGCCCCAGCATTTT
TRBJ2-2,NA,TRBV28,NA,CASSGGLTKAIGELFF,TGTGCCAGCAGCGGGGGACTCACGAAGGCCATCGGGGAGCTGTTTTTT
TRBJ1-1,NA,TRBV2,NA,CASKWGMNTEAFF,TGTGCCAGCAAGTGGGGCATGAACACTGAAGCTTTCTTT
TRBJ2-7,NA,TRBV9,NA,CASSVGQISYEQYF,TGTGCCAGCAGCGTAGGACAGATCTCCTACGAGCAGTACTTC
TRBJ1-1,NA,TRBV9,NA,CASSVGSTPEAFF,TGTGCCAGCAGCGTAGGCTCCACCCCTGAAGCTTTCTTT
TRBJ2-1,NA,TRBV9,NA,CASSVGGGPYNEQFF,TGTGCCAGCAGCGTAGGTGGGGGACCTTACAATGAGCAGTTCTTC
TRBJ2-1,NA,TRBV27,NA,CASSLLDGTGINEQFF,TGTGCCAGCAGTTTATTGGACGGCACAGGGATCAATGAGCAGTTCTTC
TRBJ1-5,NA,TRBV28,TRBD1,CASSFDRVRNQPQHF,TGTGCCAGCAGTTTTGACAGGGTAAGGAATCAGCCCCAGCATTTT
TRBJ2-7,NA,TRBV27,NA,CASSSILTAVPYYEQYF,TGTGCCAGCAGTTCAATCTTAACAGCCGTCCCCTACTACGAGCAGTACTTC
TRBJ2-7,NA,TRBV6-2/TRBV6-3,TRBD1,CASSSIRDSAYEQYF,TGTGCCAGCAGTTCCATCAGGGACAGCGCCTACGAGCAGTACTTC
TRBJ1-2,few,TRBV6-5,NA,CASSFEQGAGYTF,TGTGCCAGCAGTTTCGAGCAGGGAGCTGGCTACACCTTC
TRBJ2-7,NA,TRBV7-2,NA,CASSLEGGYEQYF,TGTGCCAGCAGCTTAGAAGGGGGCTACGAGCAGTACTTC
TRBJ1-6,NA,TRBV28,NA,CASSLQGFSSPLHF,TGTGCCAGCAGTTTGCAGGGATTTAGCTCACCCCTCCACTTT
TRBJ2-1,NA,TRBV30,TRBD2,CAWKKGLAGGNEQFF,TGTGCCTGGAAGAAGGGGCTAGCGGGAGGCAATGAGCAGTTCTTC
TRBJ2-7,NA,TRBV3-1/TRBV3-2,TRBD1,CASSLGTGAYEQYF,TGTGCCAGCAGCCTCGGGACAGGGGCCTACGAGCAGTACTTC
TRBJ2-1,NA,TRBV15,NA,CATSRRTGGASYNEQFF,TGTGCCACCAGCAGAAGAACGGGCGGAGCCTCCTACAATGAGCAGTTCTTC
TRBJ1-5,NA,TRBV2,NA,CASREGGATVTHQPQHF,TGTGCCAGCAGGGAAGGGGGGGCGACTGTAACCCATCAGCCCCAGCATTTT
TRBJ2-3,NA,TRBV29-1,TRBD2,CSAHGAGVLQGTDTQYF,TGCAGCGCCCACGGGGCGGGAGTTCTTCAGGGCACAGATACGCAGTATTTT
TRBJ1-1,NA,TRBV16,NA,CASSQSAGNTEAFF,TGTGCCAGCAGCCAATCCGCAGGGAACACTGAAGCTTTCTTT
TRBJ1-1,NA,TRBV5-1,NA,CASSGGQNTEAFF,TGCGCCAGCAGCGGTGGACAGAACACTGAAGCTTTCTTT
TRBJ2-5,NA,TRBV7-9,NA,CASSLAQETQYF,TGTGCCAGCAGCTTAGCCCAAGAGACCCAGTACTTC
TRBJ1-1,NA,TRBV7-3,NA,CASSQRWTGRAFF,TGTGCCAGCAGCCAGAGATGGACGGGGCGGGCTTTCTTT
TRBJ1-2,NA,TRBV5-8,NA,CASSLGVRRGGYTF,TGTGCCAGCAGCTTGGGGGTCCGACGAGGAGGCTACACCTTC
TRBJ1-2,NA,TRBV23-1,NA,CASSTYRDHHYGYTF,TGCGCCAGCAGTACCTACCGGGACCACCACTATGGCTACACCTTC
TRBJ1-3,few,TRBV7-2,NA,CASSSSDSSGNTIYF,TGTGCCAGCAGCTCCTCAGACAGCTCTGGAAACACCATATATTTT
TRBJ2-5,NA,TRBV3-1/TRBV3-2,NA,CASSQPGLEKTQYF,TGTGCCAGCAGCCAGCCTGGGTTGGAGAAGACCCAGTACTTC
TRBJ2-7,NA,TRBV14,NA,CASSRAATYEQYF,TGTGCCAGCAGCCGCGCTGCTACCTACGAGCAGTACTTC
TRBJ1-5,NA,TRBV10-3,NA,CAIGGENQPQHF,TGTGCCATCGGAGGGGAGAATCAGCCCCAGCATTTT
TRBJ1-2,NA,TRBV4-3,NA,CASSQEGRAPGGYTF,TGCGCCAGCAGCCAAGAGGGCAGGGCGCCGGGTGGCTACACCTTC
TRBJ2-1,NA,TRBV6-4,TRBD2,CASSESSGNLIEQFF,TGTGCCAGCAGTGAGTCTAGCGGGAACCTCATCGAGCAGTTCTTC
TRBJ2-5,NA,TRBV5-4,NA,CASSFGTRLGETQYF,TGTGCCAGCAGCTTCGGGACGAGGCTGGGTGAGACCCAGTACTTC
TRBJ1-1,NA,TRBV19,TRBD1,CASSTRDRVSTEAFF,TGTGCCAGTAGTACGCGCGACAGGGTTAGCACTGAAGCTTTCTTT
TRBJ2-7,once,TRBV10-3,TRBD2,CAINHGLAGGYEQYF,TGTGCCATCAATCACGGACTAGCGGGGGGTTACGAGCAGTACTTC
TRBJ2-7,NA,TRBV7-2,TRBD2,CASSFSGGPSEQYF,TGTGCCAGCAGCTTTAGCGGGGGTCCCTCCGAGCAGTACTTC
TRBJ2-7,NA,TRBV27,NA,CASSLAGRDPHEQYF,TGTGCCAGCAGTTTAGCGGGACGGGACCCCCACGAGCAGTACTTC
TRBJ1-6,NA,TRBV7-9,NA,CASSSPGDIRRPLHF,TGTGCCAGCAGCTCCCCGGGGGATATTAGACGACCCCTCCACTTT
TRBJ1-1,medium-sized,TRBV7-9,NA,CASSLDMNTEAFF,TGTGCCAGCAGCTTAGATATGAACACTGAAGCTTTCTTT
TRBJ1-2,NA,TRBV7-2,TRBD1,CASSSNRGNSDGYTF,TGTGCCAGCAGCTCGAACAGGGGAAATAGCGATGGCTACACCTTC
TRBJ2-7,NA,TRBV12-3/TRBV12-4,NA,CASSFVVSEQYF,TGTGCCAGCAGTTTTGTGGTCTCCGAGCAGTACTTC
TRBJ2-5,NA,TRBV5-6,TRBD2,CASSRTGGRQETQYF,TGTGCCAGCAGCCGAACGGGGGGTCGGCAAGAGACCCAGTACTTC
TRBJ2-1,NA,TRBV5-1,TRBD2,CASSLQHRLAGAYNEQFF,TGCGCCAGCAGCTTGCAACACAGACTAGCGGGAGCTTACAATGAGCAGTTCTTC
TRBJ1-2,NA,TRBV18,NA,CASSPQNRVGDYGYTF,TGTGCCAGCTCACCACAGAACAGGGTAGGCGACTATGGCTACACCTTC
TRBJ1-1,NA,TRBV19,NA,CASSIKGSEAFF,TGTGCCAGTAGTATCAAGGGTTCTGAAGCTTTCTTT
TRBJ1-1,NA,TRBV2,NA,CATKGGARVNTEAFF,TGTGCCACCAAAGGGGGGGCTAGGGTGAACACTGAAGCTTTCTTT
TRBJ1-2,NA,TRBV28,NA,CASSLSADSNYGYTF,TGTGCCAGCAGTTTATCGGCCGACAGTAACTATGGCTACACCTTC